This TCR beta chain was sequenced for a study of blood T cell repertoires in COVID-19. Assay used: immunoSEQ multiplex PCR; TCRdb lists only in-frame clones, some missing. The table includes over 200,000 clones, 88% detected once. The sample was PBMCs or T cells enriched from blood (not recorded which). The receptor comes from a woman in her thirties who had been exposed to COVID-19.

The CDR3 DNA is TGTGCCAGCAGGACTAGCGTCTACGAGCAGTACTTC. Translating it yields CASRTSVYEQYF. The rearrangement links TRBV2 to TRBJ2-7, with 8 bases fitting TRBD2. J lost 3 bases, V lost 6 bases, and 1 base had no gene match. CDR3 length equals 12 residues. The germline V gene has CDR1 SNHLY and CDR2 FYNNEI.